These 32 T cell receptor beta chains were sequenced from one sample in a study of blood T cell repertoires in COVID-19. Profiled with immunoSEQ multiplex PCR; TCRdb holds only in-frame clones, not every one. In the table there are approximately 230,000 clones, almost 85% of which are singletons. Sequencing was performed on PBMCs or T cells enriched from blood (not recorded which). All receptors come from a middle-aged man who had recovered from COVID-19.

V usage is TRBV7-2 and J usage is TRBJ2-6, with D hard to call. Germline CDR1 SGHTA, CDR2 FQGNSA. Trimming shortened V by 5 bases and J by 0 bases, and 8 bases separated the two germline ends. The CDR3 extends over 15 amino acids. The CDR3 loop is CASSPPLSGANVLTF. In DNA, the CDR3 is TGTGCCAGCAGCCCTCCCCTCTCTGGGGCCAACGTCCTGACTTTC.

The rearrangement links TRBV6-5 to TRBJ2-7; D not certain. Between the trimmed V and J ends, which lost 0 bases and 7 bases, there was a span of 13 bases. The CDR3 consists of 14 residues. CDR1 and CDR2 (germline): MNHEY, SVGAGI. Written as DNA, the CDR3 is TGTGCCAGCAGTTACTCGACTCCACCTTGGGAGCAGTACTTC. Translating gives CASSYSTPPWEQYF.

The chain joins TRBV6-5 to TRBJ2-3, with a possible D match to TRBD2 (5 bases). The CDR3 runs 12 residues. In germline, CDR1 is MNHEY, CDR2 SVGAGI. V was pared by 11 bases and J by 6 bases, with 15 bases between. CDR3 sequence reads: CAVFASHDTQYF. CDR3 DNA: TGTGCCGTATTTGCTAGCCACGATACGCAGTATTTT.

CDR3 region: CASSTLGARTYEQYF. CDR3 in DNA: TGTGCCAGCAGCACCTTGGGGGCGAGGACATACGAGCAGTACTTC. The chain employs TRBV7-9 and TRBJ2-7, with D possibly being TRBD1 (6 bases). V was clipped by 5 bases and J by 4 bases, with 18 bases between them. CDR3 size: 15 residues. Germline loops: CDR1 SEHNR, CDR2 FQNEAQ (reference sequence).

This rearrangement joins TRBV24-1 to TRBJ1-4; TRBD1 is a possible D gene (6 bases). Germline loops: CDR1 KGHDR, CDR2 SFDVKD. CDR3 length equals 16 residues. Trimming took off 5 bases at V and 0 bases at J, with 12 bases between the two ends. The CDR3 sequence: CATSAGGAATNEKLFF. The CDR3 DNA reads as TGTGCCACCAGTGCCGGGGGGGCCGCAACTAATGAAAAACTGTTTTTT.

This rearrangement joins TRBV3-1 (or the pseudogene TRBV3-2) to TRBJ2-1; TRBD2 matches at 14 bases. CDR1 and CDR2 from the germline V gene are LGHDT and YNNKEL (reference sequence). V trimming: 3 bases; J trimming: 2 bases; junction bases outside the gene matches: 12. The CDR3 sequence is 20 residues long. The CDR3 DNA follows: TGTGCCAGCAGCCATTCCCCCGGGACTAGCGGGAGAGGTCCCTACAATGAGCAGTTCTTC. This encodes CASSHSPGTSGRGPYNEQFF.

This clone was seen just once. V is TRBV15 and J is TRBJ1-2, with D unclear. V dropped 4 bases and J dropped 0 bases, with 9 bases sitting between them. The CDR3 has 14 residues. Germline V gene lookup returns CDR1 LNHNV and CDR2 YYDKDF (reference sequence). The CDR3 DNA is TGTGCCACCAGCAATGGAGGTTCTAACTATGGCTACACCTTC. This sequence encodes CATSNGGSNYGYTF. Complete variable domain (other parts from reference TRBV15 and TRBJ1-2): DAMVIQNPRYQVTQFGKPVTLSCSQTLNHNVMYWYQQKSSQAPKLLFHYYDKDFNNEADTPDNFQSRRPNTSFCFLDIRSPGLGDTAMYLCATSNGGSNYGYTFGSGTRLTVV.

The table lists this clone with a count of one. The chain couples TRBV12-3 or TRBV12-4 to TRBJ2-2; D unresolved. CDR3 length equals 12 residues. V lost 0 bases, J lost 6 bases, and 2 bases lay in between. DNA for the CDR3: TGTGCCAGCAGTTTAGCCGCCGGGGAGCTGTTTTTT. Amino acid sequence: CASSLAAGELFF.

This clone was observed a handful of times. The CDR3 protein is CASSPGNRNNEKLFF. CDR3 nucleotides: TGTGCCAGCAGTCCGGGAAACCGTAATAATGAAAAACTGTTTTTT. The chain has TRBV28 and TRBJ1-4, with D uncertain. The CDR3 sequence is 15 residues long. Trimming stripped 5 bases from V and 4 bases from J, with 14 bases between. Germline V gene lookup returns CDR1 MDHEN and CDR2 SYDVKM.

The chain employs TRBV27 and TRBJ2-7, with a possible D match to TRBD2 (5 bases). This CDR3 region has 13 residues. Per the germline V gene, CDR1 is MNHEY and CDR2 is SMNVEV (reference sequence). V was shortened by 6 bases and J by 3 bases, with 12 bases between the two germline ends. CDR3: CASSAGLVYEQYF. CDR3 sequence (DNA): TGTGCCAGCAGCGCCGGACTGGTCTACGAGCAGTACTTC.

The V call is TRBV7-9, the J call TRBJ1-4; D gene ambiguous. The CDR3 extends over 14 amino acids. Per the germline V gene, CDR1 is SEHNR and CDR2 is FQNEAQ (reference sequence). Trimming took 6 bases from V and 7 from J, leaving 15 bases between them. CDR3 coding DNA: TGTGCCAGCAGTTTCCAAACCTCGGGTGAAAAACTGTTTTTT. Translating gives CASSFQTSGEKLFF.

This chain connects TRBV4-2 to TRBJ1-6; a possible D gene is TRBD1 (5 bases). CDR3 length: 14 residues. Trimming stripped 3 bases from V and 6 bases from J, with 9 bases between. In germline, CDR1 is LGHNA, CDR2 YNFKEQ. As DNA, the CDR3 is TGTGCCAGCAGCCAGGGGGGAGGTAATTCACCCCTCCACTTT. Protein sequence: CASSQGGGNSPLHF.

V usage is TRBV28 and J usage is TRBJ1-3, with TRBD1 matching over 7 bases. The CDR3 runs to 16 residues. With 9 bases clipped from V and 0 bases from J, the junction kept 11 bases outside the gene matches. Germline V lookup: CDR1 MDHEN, CDR2 SYDVKM. CDR3 nucleotides: TGTGCCAGTGGACGGACAGGAAGGTACTCTGGAAACACCATATATTTT. Encoded protein: CASGRTGRYSGNTIYF.

The CDR3 is CASSLSGGDYEQYF. The CDR3 coding sequence is TGTGCCAGCAGTTTATCAGGGGGCGACTACGAGCAGTACTTC. The V call is TRBV27, the J call TRBJ2-7; the match to TRBD1 covers 7 bases. V was clipped by 0 bases and J by 3 bases; unmatched bases: 2. Germline V gives CDR1 MNHEY, CDR2 SMNVEV (reference sequence). The CDR3 totals 14 residues.

This chain links TRBV28 with TRBJ2-1; 12 nucleotides agree with TRBD2. CDR3 length: 16 amino acids. The V and J ends lost 6 bases and 3 bases, in that order; junction bases with no gene match: 6. Germline loops: CDR1 MDHEN, CDR2 SYDVKM. The CDR3 nucleotides are TGTGCCAGCAGCGAGACTAGCGGGGGATACTACAATGAGCAGTTCTTC. Translation: CASSETSGGYYNEQFF.

The J gene is TRBJ1-5, the V gene TRBV19; D is possibly TRBD1 (6 bases). Trimming cost V 5 bases and J 6 bases, with 11 bases left between them. Germline CDR1 and CDR2: LNHDA and SQIVND (reference sequence). CDR3 length: 13 residues. CDR3 sequence (DNA): TGTGCCAGTAGTGCGCAGGGGAGTCAGCCCCAGCATTTT. Amino acids: CASSAQGSQPQHF.

J is TRBJ2-7 and V is TRBV11-2, with 8 bases lining up with TRBD2. Trimming took 1 base from V and 4 from J; bases not matched to a gene: 9. From germline, CDR1 is SGHAT and CDR2 FQNNGV. The CDR3 runs 16 residues. The CDR3 DNA follows: TGTGCCAGCAGCTTAGGCCTTACGGGGGGGGTGTACGAGCAGTACTTC. It specifies CASSLGLTGGVYEQYF.

The chain employs TRBV5-1 and TRBJ1-3; no clear D. The CDR3 consists of 14 residues. V was trimmed by 0 bases and J by 3 bases, leaving 7 bases between them. Germline V gene sequence: CDR1 SGHRS, CDR2 YFSETQ. Here the CDR3 DNA reads TGCGCCAGCAGCTTGGCTGGAGTTGGAAACACCATATATTTT. This translates into CASSLAGVGNTIYF.

The chain is built from TRBV7-8 and TRBJ1-4; D gene unclear. The CDR3 runs 11 residues. V was trimmed by 1 base and J by 12 bases, leaving 6 bases between them. CDR1 SGHVS and CDR2 FQNEAQ come from the germline V gene. The CDR3 nucleotides are TGTGCCAGCAGCTTAGACACCGAACTGTTTTTT. It codes for CASSLDTELFF.

This clone was observed a few times. The chain has TRBV30 and TRBJ2-7; 11 bases map to TRBD1. From germline, CDR1 is GTSNPN and CDR2 SVGIG (reference sequence). V lost 4 bases and J lost 2; bases outside the gene matches: 4. The CDR3 extends over 14 amino acids. CDR3: CAWNGGQGAYEQYF. As DNA, the CDR3 is TGTGCCTGGAATGGGGGACAGGGGGCCTACGAGCAGTACTTC.

The sample holds a few counts of this clone. This chain uses TRBV6-5 with TRBJ2-3, with 7 bases identical to TRBD2. Germline values: CDR1 MNHEY, CDR2 SVGAGI. Trimming removed 8 bases from V and 2 bases from J; junction bases left unmatched: 10. The CDR3 loop spans 15 amino acids. The CDR3 loop is CASEWQRGSTDTQYF. CDR3 DNA sequence: TGTGCCAGCGAGTGGCAGCGGGGTTCCACAGATACGCAGTATTTT.

The chain couples TRBV27 to TRBJ1-1, with D unresolved. V was shortened by 3 bases and J by 2 bases, with 7 bases between the two germline ends. The CDR3 covers 13 residues. Germline V gives CDR1 MNHEY, CDR2 SMNVEV (reference sequence). Here the CDR3 reads CASSFQSNTEAFF. Here the CDR3 DNA reads TGTGCCAGCAGTTTCCAGTCTAACACTGAAGCTTTCTTT.

The V gene is TRBV18, the J gene TRBJ2-6; 7 bases align to TRBD1. V was clipped by 5 bases and J by 2 bases; unmatched bases: 3. The CDR3 is 15 residues long. CDR1 KGHSH and CDR2 LQKENI come from the germline V gene. The CDR3 bases are TGTGCCAGCTCAACTGACAGGGCTGGGGCCAACGTCCTGACTTTC. Translating it yields CASSTDRAGANVLTF.

The genes are TRBV18 and TRBJ2-7; tentative D call: TRBD1 (5 bases). The V gene lost 3 bases and the J gene lost 3 bases, with 12 bases spanning the gap. This CDR3 is built from 14 residues. Germline V lookup: CDR1 KGHSH, CDR2 LQKENI. CDR3 in amino acids: CASSPYDRDYEQYF. CDR3 nucleotide sequence: TGTGCCAGCTCACCTTACGACAGAGACTACGAGCAGTACTTC.

This chain uses TRBV4-2 with TRBJ1-1; TRBD1 might be the D (5 bases). This CDR3 region has 15 residues. Trimming removed 4 bases at V and 2 bases at J, with 14 bases between. CDR1 is LGHNA, CDR2 YNFKEQ, per germline. Here the CDR3 reads CASSRRTGQNTEAFF. The DNA for the CDR3 is TGTGCCAGCAGCCGACGAACAGGCCAAAACACTGAAGCTTTCTTT.

The rearrangement joins TRBV6-2 or TRBV6-3 to TRBJ1-6; D gene uncertain. Trimming left V 6 bases short and J 5 bases short, with 20 bases between. The CDR3 loop spans 17 amino acids. Germline CDR1 reads MNHEY; CDR2 reads SVGEGT. The CDR3 bases are TGTGCCAGCAGCTCCGCAGGCTTCCGGCTAAATAATTCACCCCTCCACTTT. This sequence encodes CASSSAGFRLNNSPLHF.

This clone was seen repeatedly, ten times or more. This chain's CDR3 is CASSTTTGGLNSPLHF. The CDR3 DNA reads as TGTGCCAGCAGCACCACGACAGGGGGCCTAAATTCACCCCTCCACTTT. The chain uses TRBV5-6 and TRBJ1-6; 10 nucleotides line up with TRBD1. V lost 4 bases to trimming and J lost 7 bases; unmatched junction nucleotides: 8. CDR1 SGHDT and CDR2 YYEEEE come from the germline V gene. The CDR3 consists of 16 residues. Full variable domain (rest looked up from reference TRBV5-6 and TRBJ1-6): DAGVTQSPTHLIKTRGQQVTLRCSPKSGHDTVSWYQQALGQGPQFIFQYYEEEERQRGNFPDRFSGHQFPNYSSELNVNALLLGDSALYLCASSTTTGGLNSPLHFGNGTRLTVT.

This chain links TRBV5-6 with TRBJ2-7; TRBD1 matches 7 bases. This CDR3 has 14 amino acids. CDR1 is SGHDT and CDR2 is YYEEEE in the germline V gene. V was pared by 4 bases and J by 6 bases, with 10 bases of the junction left unmatched. CDR3 sequence reads: CASSMTGNRREQYF. The CDR3 bases are TGTGCCAGCAGCATGACAGGGAACCGCCGCGAGCAGTACTTC.

The chain recombines TRBV5-1 with TRBJ1-3, with TRBD1 as a possible D gene (5 bases). The CDR3 spans 15 residues. V lost 3 bases to trimming and J lost 0 bases, with 10 bases between them. Germline CDR1 is SGHRS and CDR2 is YFSETQ. The CDR3 coding sequence is TGCGCCAGCAGCTGGGGACTGTCCTCTGGAAACACCATATATTTT. Translation: CASSWGLSSGNTIYF.

The chain links TRBV2 to TRBJ2-3; D perhaps matches TRBD1 (6 bases). CDR1 is SNHLY, CDR2 FYNNEI, per germline. V was pared by 5 bases and J by 3 bases, with 12 bases between. This CDR3 has 14 residues. The CDR3 DNA reads TGTGCCAGCAGTAGTCAGGGGTTAACAGATACGCAGTATTTT. Amino acid sequence: CASSSQGLTDTQYF.

The chain has TRBV28 and TRBJ2-1, with D perhaps matching TRBD1 (5 bases). CDR3 length equals 11 residues. Looked up from germline, CDR1 is MDHEN and CDR2 is SYDVKM. Trimming removed 11 bases from V and 4 bases from J, with 9 bases in between. The CDR3 protein is CAAQGYNEQFF. As DNA, the CDR3 is TGTGCCGCCCAGGGATACAATGAGCAGTTCTTC.

V usage is TRBV7-2 and J usage is TRBJ1-5; 7 positions match TRBD1. V was pared by 5 bases and J by 5 bases, with 3 bases of the junction left unmatched. CDR1 is SGHTA, CDR2 FQGNSA, per germline. The CDR3 covers 13 residues. CDR3 nucleotide sequence: TGTGCCAGCAGCATCAGGGGGGATCAGCCCCAGCATTTT. Translation gives CASSIRGDQPQHF.